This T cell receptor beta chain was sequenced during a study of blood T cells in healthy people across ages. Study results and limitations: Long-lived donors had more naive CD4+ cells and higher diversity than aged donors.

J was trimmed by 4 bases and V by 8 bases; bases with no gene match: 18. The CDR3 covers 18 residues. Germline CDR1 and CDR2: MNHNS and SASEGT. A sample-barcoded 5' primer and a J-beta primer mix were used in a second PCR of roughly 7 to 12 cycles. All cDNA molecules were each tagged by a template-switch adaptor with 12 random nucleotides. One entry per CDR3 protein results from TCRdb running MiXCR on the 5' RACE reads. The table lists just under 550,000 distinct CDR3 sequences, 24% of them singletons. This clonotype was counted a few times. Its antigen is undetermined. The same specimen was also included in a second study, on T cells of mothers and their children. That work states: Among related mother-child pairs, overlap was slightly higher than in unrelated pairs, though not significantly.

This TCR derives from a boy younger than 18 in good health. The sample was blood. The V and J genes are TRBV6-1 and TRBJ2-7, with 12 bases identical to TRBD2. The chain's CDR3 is CASAVKRTSGARFYEQYF. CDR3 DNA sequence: TGTGCCAGCGCAGTGAAGAGGACTAGCGGGGCCAGATTTTACGAGCAGTACTTC.